Included here is one TCR beta chain sequence, with context. The record originates from a study of human T cells and chemical hapten exposure. TCRdb fed the RACE reads into MiXCR, producing one record per CDR3 protein. The sample shows roughly 38,000 distinct CDR3 sequences, roughly an eighth of them seen only once. Time point indicated: pre-sensitization, week 0. Specified treatment: therapeutic diphenylcyclopropenone sensitization with weekly scalp DPC. Unfractionated whole blood was the source of the extracted total RNA. Patches went on only after blood had been drawn each time. Trimming removed 0 bases from V and 11 bases from J; junction bases left unmatched: 7. The germline V gene encodes CDR1 DFQATT and CDR2 SNEGSKA (reference sequence). The CDR3 length is 13 residues.

The sample was whole blood, taken in connection with sensitization to the hapten diphenylcyclopropenone (DPC). The rearrangement uses TRBV20-1 and TRBJ2-1; TRBD1 matches at 7 bases. The TCR sequence derives from a woman aged 40 to 49 with alopecia areata. Some clones in this sample may be carry-over from other donors' samples. The CDR3 reads CSARDAGTAQQFF. The CDR3 nucleotides read TGCAGTGCTAGAGATGCCGGGACAGCTCAGCAGTTCTTC.